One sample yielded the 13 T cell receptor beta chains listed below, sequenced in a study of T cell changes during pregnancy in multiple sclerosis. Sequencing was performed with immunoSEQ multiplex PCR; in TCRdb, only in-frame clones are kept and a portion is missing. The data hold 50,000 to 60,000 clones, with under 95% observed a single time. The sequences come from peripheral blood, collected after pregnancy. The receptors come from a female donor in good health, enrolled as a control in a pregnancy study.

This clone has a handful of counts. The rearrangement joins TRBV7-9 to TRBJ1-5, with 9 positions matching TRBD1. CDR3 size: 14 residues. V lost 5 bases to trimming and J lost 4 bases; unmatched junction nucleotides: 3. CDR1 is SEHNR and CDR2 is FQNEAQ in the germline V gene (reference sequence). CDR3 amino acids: CASSPGTGNQPQHF. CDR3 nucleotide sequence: TGTGCCAGCAGCCCCGGGACAGGGAATCAGCCCCAGCATTTT.

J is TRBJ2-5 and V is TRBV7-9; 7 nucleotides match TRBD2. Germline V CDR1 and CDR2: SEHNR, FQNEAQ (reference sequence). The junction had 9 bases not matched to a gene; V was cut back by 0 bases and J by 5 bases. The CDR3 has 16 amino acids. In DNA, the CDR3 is TGTGCCAGCAGCTTAGCGGACGGGGGGAGTCGGGAGACCCAGTACTTC. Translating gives CASSLADGGSRETQYF.

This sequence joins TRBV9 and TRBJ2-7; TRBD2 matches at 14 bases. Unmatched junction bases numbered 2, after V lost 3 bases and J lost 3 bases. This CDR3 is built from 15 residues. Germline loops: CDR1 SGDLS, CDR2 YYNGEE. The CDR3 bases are TGTGCCAGCAGCGCGGGACTAGCGGGAGTCTACGAGCAGTACTTC. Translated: CASSAGLAGVYEQYF.

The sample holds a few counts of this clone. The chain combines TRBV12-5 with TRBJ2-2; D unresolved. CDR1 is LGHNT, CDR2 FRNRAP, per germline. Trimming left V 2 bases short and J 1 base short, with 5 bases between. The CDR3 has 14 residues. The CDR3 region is CASGLTGNTGELFF. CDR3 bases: TGTGCTAGTGGTTTGACCGGGAACACCGGGGAGCTGTTTTTT.

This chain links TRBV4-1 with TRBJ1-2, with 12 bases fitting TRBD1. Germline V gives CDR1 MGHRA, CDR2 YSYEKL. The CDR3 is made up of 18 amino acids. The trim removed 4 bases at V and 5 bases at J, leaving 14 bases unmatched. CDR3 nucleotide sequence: TGCGCCAGCAGCCTACATACCGGGACAGGGGGCTTAGGGTATGGCTACACCTTC. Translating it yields CASSLHTGTGGLGYGYTF.

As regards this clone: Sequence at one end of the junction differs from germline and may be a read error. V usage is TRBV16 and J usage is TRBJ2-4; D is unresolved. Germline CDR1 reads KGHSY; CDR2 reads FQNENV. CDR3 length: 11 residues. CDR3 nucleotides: TGTGCCAGCAGCCAATCGTACAGCCAAAGGTTC. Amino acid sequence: CASSQSYSQRF.

CDR3 amino acids: CASSPRGEREGRYEQYF. DNA for the CDR3: TGTGCCAGCTCACCCCGAGGAGAGCGGGAGGGCCGATACGAGCAGTACTTC. The V gene is TRBV18, the J gene TRBJ2-7; 10 bases are a match to TRBD2. The V gene's germline CDR1 is KGHSH and CDR2 LQKENI. The ends lost 3 bases at V and 4 bases at J; junction bases unmatched: 12. CDR3 length: 17 amino acids.

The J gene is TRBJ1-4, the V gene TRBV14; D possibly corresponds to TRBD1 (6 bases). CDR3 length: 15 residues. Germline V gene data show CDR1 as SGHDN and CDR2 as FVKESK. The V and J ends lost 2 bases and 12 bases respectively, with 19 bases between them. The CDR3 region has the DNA TGTGCCAGCAGCCAATATATCGGGACAAAAGGAGAACTGTTTTTT. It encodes CASSQYIGTKGELFF. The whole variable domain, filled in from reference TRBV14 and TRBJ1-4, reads EAGVTQFPSHSVIEKGQTVTLRCDPISGHDNLYWYRRVMGKEIKFLLHFVKESKQDESGMPNNRFLAERTGGTYSTLKVQPAELEDSGVYFCASSQYIGTKGELFFGSGTQLSVL.

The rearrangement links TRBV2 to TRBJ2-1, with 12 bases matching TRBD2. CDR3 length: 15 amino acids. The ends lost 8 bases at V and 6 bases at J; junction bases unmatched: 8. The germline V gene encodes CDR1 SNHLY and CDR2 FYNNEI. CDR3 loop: CASVASGGAINEQFF. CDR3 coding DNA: TGTGCCAGCGTGGCTAGCGGGGGGGCTATCAATGAGCAGTTCTTC.

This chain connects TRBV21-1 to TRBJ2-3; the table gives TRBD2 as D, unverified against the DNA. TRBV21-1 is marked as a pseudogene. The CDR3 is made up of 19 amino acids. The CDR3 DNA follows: TGTGCCAGCAGCAAAAGCCCTCTATGGGGACTAGCGTTCACAGATACGCAGTATTTT. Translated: CASSKSPLWGLAFTDTQYF.

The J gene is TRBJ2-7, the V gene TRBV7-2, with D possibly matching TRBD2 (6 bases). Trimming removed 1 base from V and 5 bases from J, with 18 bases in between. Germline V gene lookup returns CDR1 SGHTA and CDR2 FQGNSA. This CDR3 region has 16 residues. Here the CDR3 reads CASSLDVEEGLHEQYF. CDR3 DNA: TGTGCCAGCAGCTTAGACGTCGAGGAGGGCCTCCACGAGCAGTACTTC.

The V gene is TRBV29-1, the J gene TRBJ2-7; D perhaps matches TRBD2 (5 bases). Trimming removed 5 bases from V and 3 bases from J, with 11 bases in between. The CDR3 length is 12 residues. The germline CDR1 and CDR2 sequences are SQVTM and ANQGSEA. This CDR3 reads CSVLEENYEQYF. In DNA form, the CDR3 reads TGCAGCGTTCTGGAGGAGAACTACGAGCAGTACTTC.

The CDR3: CASSIPDRGRSGANVLTF. The CDR3, as DNA: TGTGCCAGTAGTATCCCCGACAGGGGGCGTTCTGGGGCCAACGTCCTGACTTTC. This chain joins TRBV19 and TRBJ2-6; TRBD1 aligns across 10 bases. V was pared by 3 bases and J by 1 base, with 6 bases of the junction left unmatched. The length of the CDR3 is 18 residues. Germline V gene lookup returns CDR1 LNHDA and CDR2 SQIVND (reference sequence).